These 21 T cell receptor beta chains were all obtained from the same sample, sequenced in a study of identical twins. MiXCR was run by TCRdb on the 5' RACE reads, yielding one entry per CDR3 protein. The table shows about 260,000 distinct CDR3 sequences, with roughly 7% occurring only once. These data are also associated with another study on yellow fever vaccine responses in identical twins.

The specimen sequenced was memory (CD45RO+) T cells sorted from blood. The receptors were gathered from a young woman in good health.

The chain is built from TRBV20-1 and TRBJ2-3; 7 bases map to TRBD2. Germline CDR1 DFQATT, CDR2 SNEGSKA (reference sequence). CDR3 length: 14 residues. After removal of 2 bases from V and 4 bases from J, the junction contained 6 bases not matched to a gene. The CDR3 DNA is TGCAGTGCTAGAAGCGGGATTGGCGCAGATACGCAGTATTTT. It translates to CSARSGIGADTQYF.

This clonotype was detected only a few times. CDR3 amino acids: CASSLLWAGVAYNEQFF. The CDR3 nucleotides read TGTGCCAGCAGCTTATTGTGGGCAGGGGTTGCGTACAATGAGCAGTTCTTC. V gene TRBV7-9 combines with J gene TRBJ2-1; a weak D match, TRBD1 (6 bases). The CDR3 length is 17 residues. The germline V and J ends were trimmed by 2 bases and 4 bases, with 18 bases remaining between them. Germline V CDR1 and CDR2: SEHNR, FQNEAQ (reference sequence).

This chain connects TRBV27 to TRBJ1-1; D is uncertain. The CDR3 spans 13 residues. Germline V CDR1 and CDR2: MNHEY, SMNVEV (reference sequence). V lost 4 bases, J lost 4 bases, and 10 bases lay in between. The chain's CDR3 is CASSYGRVTEAFF. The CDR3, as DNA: TGTGCCAGCAGTTATGGGAGGGTCACTGAAGCTTTCTTT.

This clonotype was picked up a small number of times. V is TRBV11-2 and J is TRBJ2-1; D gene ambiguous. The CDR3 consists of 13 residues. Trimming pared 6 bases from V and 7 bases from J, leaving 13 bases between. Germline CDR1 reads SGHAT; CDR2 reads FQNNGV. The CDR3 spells CASRFLEWNEQFF. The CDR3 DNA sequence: TGTGCCAGCAGGTTCCTGGAATGGAATGAGCAGTTCTTC.

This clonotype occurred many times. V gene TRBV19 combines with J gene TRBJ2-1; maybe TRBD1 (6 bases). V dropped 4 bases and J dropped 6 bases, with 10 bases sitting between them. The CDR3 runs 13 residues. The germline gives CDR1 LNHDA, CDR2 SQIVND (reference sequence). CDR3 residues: CASSTARGNEQFF. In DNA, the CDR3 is TGTGCCAGTAGTACAGCCAGGGGCAATGAGCAGTTCTTC.

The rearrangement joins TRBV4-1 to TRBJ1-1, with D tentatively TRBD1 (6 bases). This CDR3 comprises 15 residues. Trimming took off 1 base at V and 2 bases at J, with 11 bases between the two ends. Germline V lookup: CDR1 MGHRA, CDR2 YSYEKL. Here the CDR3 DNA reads TGCGCCAGCAGCCAAGTCAACAGGGATAACACTGAAGCTTTCTTT. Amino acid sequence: CASSQVNRDNTEAFF.

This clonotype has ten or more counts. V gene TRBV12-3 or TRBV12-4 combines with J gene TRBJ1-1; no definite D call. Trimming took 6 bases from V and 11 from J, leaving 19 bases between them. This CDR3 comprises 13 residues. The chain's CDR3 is CASSLREASRAFF. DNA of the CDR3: TGTGCCAGCAGCCTCCGGGAGGCATCAAGGGCTTTCTTT.

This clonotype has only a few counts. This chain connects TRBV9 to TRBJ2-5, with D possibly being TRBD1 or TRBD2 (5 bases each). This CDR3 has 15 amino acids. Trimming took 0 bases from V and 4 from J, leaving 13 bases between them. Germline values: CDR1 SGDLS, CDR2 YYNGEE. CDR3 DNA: TGTGCCAGCAGCGTAGTTGGGACGCCAGGAGAGACCCAGTACTTC. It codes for CASSVVGTPGETQYF.

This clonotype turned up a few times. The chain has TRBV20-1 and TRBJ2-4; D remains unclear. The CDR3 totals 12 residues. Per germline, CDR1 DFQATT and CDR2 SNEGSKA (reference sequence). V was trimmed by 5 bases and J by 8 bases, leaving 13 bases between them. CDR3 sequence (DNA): TGCAGTGCTCCCAAGGGAAAAGACATTCAGTACTTC. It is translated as CSAPKGKDIQYF.

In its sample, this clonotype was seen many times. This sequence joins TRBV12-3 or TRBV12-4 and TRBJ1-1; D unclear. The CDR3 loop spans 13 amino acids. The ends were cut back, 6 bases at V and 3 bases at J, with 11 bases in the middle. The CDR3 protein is CASRWGGDTEAFF. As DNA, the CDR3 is TGTGCCAGCAGATGGGGTGGGGACACTGAAGCTTTCTTT.

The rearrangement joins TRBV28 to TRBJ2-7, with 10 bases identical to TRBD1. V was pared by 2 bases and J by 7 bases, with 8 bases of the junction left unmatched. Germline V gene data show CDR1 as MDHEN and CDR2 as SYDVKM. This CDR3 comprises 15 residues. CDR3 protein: CASSLMGQGFGEQYV. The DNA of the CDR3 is TGTGCCAGCAGTTTAATGGGACAGGGGTTTGGGGAGCAGTACGTC.

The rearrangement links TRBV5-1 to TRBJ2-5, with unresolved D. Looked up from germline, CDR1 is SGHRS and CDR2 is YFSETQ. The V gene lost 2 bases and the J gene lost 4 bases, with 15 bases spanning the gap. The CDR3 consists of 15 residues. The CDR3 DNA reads TGCGCCAGCAGCTTTGCTGCCCGGACGGGAGAGACCCAGTACTTC. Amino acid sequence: CASSFAARTGETQYF.

The CDR3 nucleotides read TGTGCCAGCCGTAATTCCGGAGGCAATCAGCCCCAGCATTTT. It is translated as CASRNSGGNQPQHF. The gene calls are TRBV12-3 or TRBV12-4 and TRBJ1-5; D uncertain. Trimming cost V 8 bases and J 2 bases, with 13 bases left between them. The CDR3 loop spans 14 amino acids.

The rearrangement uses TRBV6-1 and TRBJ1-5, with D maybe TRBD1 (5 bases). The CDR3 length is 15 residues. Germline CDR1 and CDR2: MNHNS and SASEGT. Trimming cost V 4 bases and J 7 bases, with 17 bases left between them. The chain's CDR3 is CASSALPQEGQPQHF. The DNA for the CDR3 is TGTGCCAGCAGTGCCCTCCCCCAAGAGGGGCAGCCCCAGCATTTT.

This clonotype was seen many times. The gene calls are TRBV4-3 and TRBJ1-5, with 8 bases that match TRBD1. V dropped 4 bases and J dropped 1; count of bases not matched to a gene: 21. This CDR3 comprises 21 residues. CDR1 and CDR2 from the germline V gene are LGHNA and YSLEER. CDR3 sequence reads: CASSPRTPRQGQSLSNQPQHF. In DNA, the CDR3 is TGCGCCAGCAGCCCCCGAACACCTAGACAGGGGCAAAGCTTGAGCAATCAGCCCCAGCATTTT.

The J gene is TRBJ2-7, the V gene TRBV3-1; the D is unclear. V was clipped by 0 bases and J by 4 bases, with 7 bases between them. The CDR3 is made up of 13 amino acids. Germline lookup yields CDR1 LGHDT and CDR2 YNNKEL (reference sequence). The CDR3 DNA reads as TGTGCCAGCAGCCAAGATCTTCGTTACGAGCAGTACTTC. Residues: CASSQDLRYEQYF.

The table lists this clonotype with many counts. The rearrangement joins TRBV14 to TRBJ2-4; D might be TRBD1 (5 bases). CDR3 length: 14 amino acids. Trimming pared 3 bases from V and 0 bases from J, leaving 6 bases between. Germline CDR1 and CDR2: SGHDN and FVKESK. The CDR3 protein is CASSHRVAKNIQYF. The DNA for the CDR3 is TGTGCCAGCAGCCACAGGGTAGCCAAAAACATTCAGTACTTC.

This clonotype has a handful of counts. CDR3 sequence reads: CASSLSSVGSYNEQFF. The CDR3 region has the DNA TGTGCCAGCAGTTTATCTAGCGTTGGGTCCTACAATGAGCAGTTCTTC. The chain combines TRBV28 with TRBJ2-1, with a weak D call TRBD2 (6 bases). CDR3 length: 16 amino acids. Trimming removed 1 base from V and 1 base from J, with 11 bases in between. The germline CDR1 and CDR2 sequences are MDHEN and SYDVKM.

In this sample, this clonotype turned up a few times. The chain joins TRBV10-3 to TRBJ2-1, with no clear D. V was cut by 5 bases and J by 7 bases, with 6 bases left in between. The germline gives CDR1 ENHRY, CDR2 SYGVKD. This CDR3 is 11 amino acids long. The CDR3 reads CAISPRNEQFF. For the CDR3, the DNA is TGTGCCATCAGTCCCAGGAATGAGCAGTTCTTC.

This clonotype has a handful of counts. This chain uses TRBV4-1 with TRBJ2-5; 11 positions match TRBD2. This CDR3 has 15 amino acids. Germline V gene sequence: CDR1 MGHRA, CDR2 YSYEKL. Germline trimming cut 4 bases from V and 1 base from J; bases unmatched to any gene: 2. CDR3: CASSRLAGTQETQYF. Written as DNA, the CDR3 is TGCGCCAGCAGCCGACTAGCGGGGACCCAAGAGACCCAGTACTTC.

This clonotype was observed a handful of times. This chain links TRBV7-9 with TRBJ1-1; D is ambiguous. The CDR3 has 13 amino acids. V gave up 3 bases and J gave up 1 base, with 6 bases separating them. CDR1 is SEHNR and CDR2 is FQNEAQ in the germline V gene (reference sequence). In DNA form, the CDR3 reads TGTGCCAGCAGCTTGGAGACGAACACTGAAGCTTTCTTT. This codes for CASSLETNTEAFF.